Presented here are 26 T cell receptor beta chains from one specimen sequenced in a study of shared clonotypes between healthy human individuals. Libraries were prepared by immunoSEQ multiplex PCR; TCRdb keeps only in-frame clonotypes and omits some of them. The sample includes roughly 1,500,000 clones, around 98% seen only once; the top ten take about 0.4%. Sequences were obtained from naive CD4+ T cells sorted from blood. Noted subset: CD45RA+ positively selected. The receptors were gathered from a man aged 25 to 40 in good health.

To note about this clone: A junction end diverges from the germline sequence, so it may reflect a read error. This chain joins TRBV7-7 and TRBJ1-1; a weak D match, TRBD1 (5 bases). The CDR3 spans 15 residues. The germline CDR1 and CDR2 sequences are SSHAT and FNYEAQ (reference sequence). In DNA form, the CDR3 reads TGTGCTAGCAGAGGGGTGGGGATTATGAACACTGAAGCTTTCTTT. Its translation is CASRGVGIMNTEAFF.

The chain couples TRBV7-2 to TRBJ1-5; no clear D. Trimming pared 4 bases from V and 1 base from J, leaving 5 bases between. From germline, CDR1 is SGHTA and CDR2 FQGNSA. The CDR3 has 13 residues. The CDR3 region is CASSYRSNQPQHF. The CDR3 DNA reads TGTGCCAGCAGCTATAGGAGCAATCAGCCCCAGCATTTT.

This clone occurred once. Other nucleotide sequences in the sample specify the same CDR3. The V and J genes are TRBV28 and TRBJ2-7; no reliable D call. Germline V gives CDR1 MDHEN, CDR2 SYDVKM. The CDR3 length is 12 residues. The V end was cut by 2 bases, the J end by 3 bases, with 5 bases between. Written as DNA, the CDR3 is TGTGCCAGCAGTTTAGGGCTCTACGAGCAGTACTTC. Protein sequence: CASSLGLYEQYF. Based on the CDR3 plus reference TRBV28 and TRBJ2-7, the full variable domain is DVKVTQSSRYLVKRTGEKVFLECVQDMDHENMFWYRQDPGLGLRLIYFSYDVKMKEKGDIPEGYSVSREKKERFSLILESASTNQTSMYLCASSLGLYEQYFGPGTRLTVT.

The rearrangement uses TRBV19 and TRBJ2-3; D call uncertain. This CDR3 contains 11 residues. V shed 5 bases and J shed 5 bases, with 5 bases lying between them. Looked up from germline, CDR1 is LNHDA and CDR2 is SQIVND (reference sequence). The CDR3 DNA is TGTGCCAGTAGTTTGGGAGATACGCAGTATTTT. Its protein product is CASSLGDTQYF.

The CDR3 here is CASSPGQFEAFF. CDR3 DNA sequence: TGTGCCAGCTCACCAGGACAGTTTGAAGCTTTCTTT. The rearrangement links TRBV18 to TRBJ1-1; tentatively, D is TRBD1 (6 bases). This CDR3 is 12 amino acids long. From germline, CDR1 is KGHSH and CDR2 LQKENI. With 2 bases removed from V and 7 bases from J, the gap between germline ends came to 8 bases.

A remark on this clone: Within the sample, other DNA sequences also encode this same CDR3. The CDR3 spells CASSSGQYQETQYF. DNA of the CDR3: TGTGCCAGCAGCTCGGGCCAGTACCAAGAGACCCAGTACTTC. This sequence joins TRBV7-9 and TRBJ2-5; D unresolved. This CDR3 is built from 14 residues. Germline V gene sequence: CDR1 SEHNR, CDR2 FQNEAQ (reference sequence). Trimming stripped 4 bases from V and 0 bases from J, with 9 bases between.

The chain is built from TRBV5-1 and TRBJ2-1; 7 nucleotides align to TRBD2. The trim removed 7 bases at V and 8 bases at J, leaving 15 bases unmatched. The CDR3 runs to 15 residues. Germline V CDR1 and CDR2: SGHRS, YFSETQ. DNA for the CDR3: TGCGCCAGCGCTAAAGGCGGGACTATTTCCGATGAGCAGTTCTTC. Amino acid sequence: CASAKGGTISDEQFF.

The rearrangement joins TRBV5-6 to TRBJ2-7; 9 positions match TRBD2. The CDR3 is 14 amino acids. CDR1 and CDR2 from the germline V gene are SGHDT and YYEEEE. V gave up 5 bases and J gave up 0 bases; unmatched junction bases: 3. The CDR3 sequence: CASRISGSSYEQYF. CDR3 DNA: TGTGCCAGCAGGATTAGCGGGAGCTCCTACGAGCAGTACTTC.

The chain uses TRBV5-1 and TRBJ1-1; 9 bases are a match to TRBD1. V was pared by 4 bases and J by 4 bases, with 8 bases of the junction left unmatched. This CDR3 contains 15 residues. Germline CDR1 is SGHRS and CDR2 is YFSETQ. The chain's CDR3 is CASSTRTGDATEAFF. The CDR3 region has the DNA TGCGCCAGCAGCACTAGGACAGGGGACGCCACTGAAGCTTTCTTT.

This clone has just one count. The chain carries TRBV10-3 and TRBJ2-3; 10 positions agree with TRBD2. The V gene end was trimmed by 2 bases and the J gene end by 1 base; junction bases not matched to a gene: 12. The CDR3 is 19 amino acids. Looked up from germline, CDR1 is ENHRY and CDR2 is SYGVKD. The CDR3 loop is CAISESRTSGMTGTDTQYF. The CDR3 region has the DNA TGTGCCATCAGTGAGAGTCGGACTAGCGGCATGACCGGCACAGATACGCAGTATTTT.

This chain links TRBV13 with TRBJ2-5; D call uncertain. V was cut by 3 bases and J by 0 bases, with 8 bases left in between. The CDR3 spans 14 residues. The germline CDR1 and CDR2 sequences are PRHDT and FYEKMQ (reference sequence). CDR3 sequence: CASSFGRNQETQYF. The CDR3 DNA reads TGTGCCAGCAGCTTCGGCAGAAACCAAGAGACCCAGTACTTC.

This clone has more than one count but fewer than ten. This chain connects TRBV28 to TRBJ1-5; no reliable D call. The germline CDR1 and CDR2 sequences are MDHEN and SYDVKM. Trimming removed 2 bases from V and 0 bases from J, with 5 bases in between. The CDR3 totals 14 residues. As DNA, the CDR3 is TGTGCCAGCAGTTTAGGAAATAGCAATCAGCCCCAGCATTTT. Amino acid sequence: CASSLGNSNQPQHF. Combining the CDR3 with reference TRBV28 and TRBJ1-5 gives the whole variable domain DVKVTQSSRYLVKRTGEKVFLECVQDMDHENMFWYRQDPGLGLRLIYFSYDVKMKEKGDIPEGYSVSREKKERFSLILESASTNQTSMYLCASSLGNSNQPQHFGDGTRLSIL.

The chain couples TRBV7-9 to TRBJ2-1, with D hard to call. Between the trimmed V and J ends, which lost 5 bases and 9 bases, there was a span of 17 bases. This CDR3 has 14 amino acids. Per germline, CDR1 SEHNR and CDR2 FQNEAQ (reference sequence). The CDR3 is CASSVASGLAEQFF. CDR3 nucleotide sequence: TGTGCCAGCAGCGTCGCCTCAGGCTTGGCTGAGCAGTTCTTC.

This chain joins TRBV14 and TRBJ2-3; 10 bases match TRBD2. This CDR3 is built from 15 residues. With 3 bases clipped from V and 8 bases from J, the junction kept 8 bases outside the gene matches. In germline, CDR1 is SGHDN, CDR2 FVKESK. CDR3 coding DNA: TGTGCCAGCAGCCATATGGCTAGCGGGAGAGGTACGCAGTATTTT. Translation gives CASSHMASGRGTQYF.

The CDR3 bases are TGTGCCAGCAGTGAAAGGGCAGGTGGCACAGATACGCAGTATTTT. Translation gives CASSERAGGTDTQYF. The rearrangement links TRBV6-1 to TRBJ2-3; D uncertain. Germline-derived CDR1 and CDR2 are MNHNS and SASEGT. V was trimmed by 2 bases and J by 1 base, leaving 10 bases between them. The CDR3 has 15 amino acids.

The chain couples TRBV25-1 to TRBJ2-1; 9 nucleotides line up with TRBD2. This CDR3 has 18 amino acids. Trimming cost V 3 bases and J 0 bases; bases outside gene matches: 9. The germline CDR1 and CDR2 sequences are MGHDK and SYGVNS. CDR3 protein: CASSDYGRAGGSYNEQFF. CDR3 in DNA: TGTGCCAGCAGTGATTATGGTAGAGCGGGAGGCTCCTACAATGAGCAGTTCTTC. The complete variable domain, with remaining parts taken from reference TRBV25-1 and TRBJ2-1, reads EADIYQTPRYLVIGTGKKITLECSQTMGHDKMYWYQQDPGMELHLIHYSYGVNSTEKGDLSSESTVSRIRTEHFPLTLESARPSHTSQYLCASSDYGRAGGSYNEQFFGPGTRLTVL.

V usage is TRBV19 and J usage is TRBJ1-5; 8 nucleotides align to TRBD1. This CDR3 has 17 residues. J gave up 4 bases and V 7 bases, and 15 bases lay outside the gene matches. Germline V gene lookup returns CDR1 LNHDA and CDR2 SQIVND (reference sequence). In DNA form, the CDR3 reads TGTGCCAGTACCCCCTGGGCTGGCAGGGGGCTAAATCAGCCCCAGCATTTT. This translates into CASTPWAGRGLNQPQHF. The entire variable domain, with the rest obtained from reference TRBV19 and TRBJ1-5, is as follows: DGGITQSPKYLFRKEGQNVTLSCEQNLNHDAMYWYRQDPGQGLRLIYYSQIVNDFQKGDIAEGYSVSREKKESFPLTVTSAQKNPTAFYLCASTPWAGRGLNQPQHFGDGTRLSIL.

The CDR3 reads CASRESGRAYNEQFF. The CDR3 nucleotides read TGTGCCAGCAGAGAAAGCGGGAGGGCCTACAATGAGCAGTTCTTC. V usage is TRBV6-1 and J usage is TRBJ2-1, with 10 bases that match TRBD2. Germline assignment: CDR1 MNHNS and CDR2 SASEGT. This CDR3 comprises 15 residues. V shed 6 bases, J shed 2 bases, and the junction held 4 bases outside the gene matches.

The CDR3 here is CASAWGTQYF. CDR3 sequence (DNA): TGTGCCAGCGCGTGGGGGACCCAGTACTTC. The chain employs TRBV6-1 and TRBJ2-5, with no clear D. The V end lost 8 bases, the J end lost 7 bases, and 8 bases lay between the germline ends. The germline CDR1 and CDR2 sequences are MNHNS and SASEGT. The CDR3 loop spans 10 amino acids.

The chain uses TRBV14 and TRBJ2-1, with 9 positions matching TRBD2. Germline lookup yields CDR1 SGHDN and CDR2 FVKESK. The CDR3 runs to 16 residues. V lost 1 base to trimming and J lost 8 bases; unmatched junction nucleotides: 9. The CDR3 loop reads CASSQGGRSGSHEQFF. CDR3 DNA sequence: TGTGCCAGCAGCCAAGGAGGACGTAGCGGGAGCCATGAGCAGTTCTTC.

The chain recombines TRBV29-1 with TRBJ2-7, with 9 bases lining up with TRBD1. The CDR3 is 12 amino acids. In germline, CDR1 is SQVTM, CDR2 ANQGSEA. The V and J ends lost 5 bases and 6 bases, in that order; junction bases with no gene match: 5. The CDR3 sequence is CSVMGQGREQYF. For the CDR3, the DNA is TGCAGCGTTATGGGACAGGGCCGCGAGCAGTACTTC.

This chain joins TRBV7-9 and TRBJ2-7; weak D call: TRBD2 (6 bases). Trimming pared 7 bases from V and 1 base from J, leaving 20 bases between. The germline V gene encodes CDR1 SEHNR and CDR2 FQNEAQ (reference sequence). The CDR3 has 16 amino acids. As DNA, the CDR3 is TGTGCCAGCACCCTTTGGACCGGGGGAGGATCCTACGAGCAGTACTTC. Amino acid sequence: CASTLWTGGGSYEQYF. Together with reference TRBV7-9 and TRBJ2-7, the CDR3 gives the full variable domain: DTGVSQNPRHKITKRGQNVTFRCDPISEHNRLYWYRQTLGQGPEFLTYFQNEAQLEKSRLLSDRFSAERPKGSFSTLEIQRTEQGDSAMYLCASTLWTGGGSYEQYFGPGTRLTVT.

The rearrangement joins TRBV10-3 to TRBJ2-1, with TRBD2 matching over 7 bases. CDR3 size: 13 residues. From germline, CDR1 is ENHRY and CDR2 SYGVKD. The V segment lost 8 bases and the J segment 7 bases; nucleotides outside the gene matches: 8. CDR3 amino acids: CAILNGRSNEQFF. The CDR3, as DNA: TGTGCCATCTTGAACGGGAGGTCGAATGAGCAGTTCTTC.

The V gene is TRBV28, the J gene TRBJ1-5; D is undetermined. V gave up 5 bases and J gave up 3 bases, with 8 bases separating them. The CDR3 loop spans 13 amino acids. CDR1 is MDHEN and CDR2 is SYDVKM in the germline V gene. CDR3 region: CASSRTFNQPQHF. DNA for the CDR3: TGTGCCAGCAGTCGGACCTTCAATCAGCCCCAGCATTTT.

The genes are TRBV7-9 and TRBJ2-1; 11 bases line up with TRBD2. The germline CDR1 and CDR2 sequences are SEHNR and FQNEAQ (reference sequence). Trimming at V came to 3 bases and at J to 4 bases, leaving 8 bases not matched to a gene. The CDR3 extends over 17 amino acids. The CDR3 sequence: CASSFALTSGKYNEQFF. The CDR3 DNA is TGTGCCAGCAGCTTCGCTCTGACTAGCGGGAAATACAATGAGCAGTTCTTC.

The chain recombines TRBV5-1 with TRBJ2-7; 9 bases line up with TRBD1. The germline V gene encodes CDR1 SGHRS and CDR2 YFSETQ. V gave up 0 bases and J gave up 6 bases; unmatched junction bases: 7. The CDR3 has 15 amino acids. This chain's CDR3 is CASSLASGTGFEQYF. The DNA of the CDR3 is TGCGCCAGCAGCTTGGCGTCGGGGACAGGGTTCGAGCAGTACTTC.